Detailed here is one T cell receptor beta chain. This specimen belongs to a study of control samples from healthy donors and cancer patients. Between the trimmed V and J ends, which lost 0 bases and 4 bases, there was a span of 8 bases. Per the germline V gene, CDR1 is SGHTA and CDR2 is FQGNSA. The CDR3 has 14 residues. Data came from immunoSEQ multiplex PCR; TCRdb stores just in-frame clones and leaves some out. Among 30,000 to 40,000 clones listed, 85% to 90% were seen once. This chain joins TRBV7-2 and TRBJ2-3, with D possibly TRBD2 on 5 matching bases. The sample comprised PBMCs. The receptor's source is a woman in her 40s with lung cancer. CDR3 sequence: CASSLATRPDTQYF. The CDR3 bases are TGTGCCAGCAGCTTAGCCACTAGACCAGATACGCAGTATTTT.